The present T cell receptor (beta chain) was sequenced within a study of blood T cell repertoires in COVID-19. Per the authors' pipeline: By means of reference gene primer amplification, nucleated cell counts were estimated. Sequenced by immunoSEQ multiplex PCR; TCRdb stores in-frame clones only, minus some. From that table come the V and J calls and clone size; the DNA was used to work out D and trimming. The data show 150,000 to 250,000 clones, 75% to 85% seen once. Trimming cost V 6 bases and J 3 bases; bases outside gene matches: 6. The V gene's germline CDR1 is KGHDR and CDR2 SFDVKD. The CDR3 totals 14 residues.

The sequenced sample was PBMCs or T cells enriched from blood (not recorded which). The chain carries TRBV24-1 and TRBJ1-2; 7 positions match TRBD1. The source of this sequence is a middle-aged man who had recovered from COVID-19. The CDR3 DNA sequence: TGTGCCACCAGTTCCGTCGGACAGGACTATGGCTACACCTTC. This translates into CATSSVGQDYGYTF.